The 5 T cell receptor beta chains in this list originate from one sample, sequenced in a study of identifying expanded T cells in peripheral blood. The assay was immunoSEQ multiplex PCR, and TCRdb's table has in-frame clones only and misses some. Altogether some 90,000 clones are present, approximately 86% being singletons, with the ten largest covering around 5.2%. Sequences were obtained from blood. All receptors come from a person between 18 and 75 years old in good health.

The chain uses TRBV27 and TRBJ2-1; D is unresolved. Germline values: CDR1 MNHEY, CDR2 SMNVEV (reference sequence). Trimming took 2 bases from V and 4 from J, leaving 6 bases between them. The CDR3 runs to 13 residues. The CDR3 DNA reads TGTGCCAGCAGTTTAACACTATACAATGAGCAGTTCTTC. It codes for CASSLTLYNEQFF.

The chain has TRBV29-1 and TRBJ2-7, with TRBD1 matching over 8 bases. Germline CDR1 and CDR2: SQVTM and ANQGSEA. Trimming at V came to 4 bases and at J to 3 bases, leaving 5 bases not matched to a gene. The CDR3 loop spans 13 amino acids. CDR3 sequence (DNA): TGCAGCGTTGTCGGGGACAGGCTCTACGAGCAGTACTTC. Protein product: CSVVGDRLYEQYF.

This clone is categorized as medium-sized. This sample also contains other DNA sequences that code for the same CDR3. J is TRBJ2-7 and V is TRBV7-9; tentatively, D is TRBD2 (5 bases). The V and J ends lost 2 bases and 5 bases respectively, with 7 bases between them. CDR3 length equals 12 residues. CDR1 and CDR2 from the germline V gene are SEHNR and FQNEAQ (reference sequence). The DNA of the CDR3 is TGTGCCAGCAGCTTAAGCGGCGACGAGCAGTACTTC. It translates to CASSLSGDEQYF.

The chain recombines TRBV20-1 with TRBJ2-7; TRBD2 might be the D (5 bases). Trimming shortened V by 2 bases and J by 4 bases, and 6 bases separated the two germline ends. This CDR3 has 11 amino acids. The germline CDR1 and CDR2 sequences are DFQATT and SNEGSKA (reference sequence). Written as DNA, the CDR3 is TGCAGTGCTAGAAGGACTTACGAGCAGTACTTC. As protein: CSARRTYEQYF.

The chain is built from TRBV27 and TRBJ1-2, with 7 bases that match TRBD1. Germline values: CDR1 MNHEY, CDR2 SMNVEV (reference sequence). Trimming cost V 4 bases and J 8 bases; bases outside gene matches: 7. The CDR3 runs 13 residues. CDR3 bases: TGTGCCAGCAGTTATGCGGGGGGACAGGGCTACACCTTC. As protein: CASSYAGGQGYTF.